The sequence of this T cell receptor beta chain was determined in a study of cytomegalovirus exposure and HLA in healthy donors. Study background: The 120 or so validation repertoires were produced on the same platform as the 550 to 700 repertoires of the first cohort. This was reported in a later analysis. General study results and limits: Researchers counted approximately 160 TCR beta chains as cytomegalovirus-associated. High specificity and sensitivity for cytomegalovirus status were reported for the classifier.

The junction had 6 bases not matched to a gene; V was cut back by 4 bases and J by 3 bases. Germline assignment: CDR1 MNHNS and CDR2 SASEGT. The CDR3 is 15 amino acids. The method was immunoSEQ multiplex PCR; TCRdb's version includes in-frame clones alone and lacks a portion of them. The data show 150,000 to 200,000 clones, less than 95% seen once. Points on this clone: The antigen is unknown.

The source material was PBMCs. The chain is built from TRBV6-1 and TRBJ2-1; 7 nucleotides match TRBD2. The clonotype comes from a woman aged 18 to 35 in good health and CMV-seropositive. CDR3 nucleotide sequence: TGTGCCAGCAGTGGAGCGGGGAGAAGCTACAATGAGCAGTTCTTC. Its translation: CASSGAGRSYNEQFF.